This T cell receptor beta chain was identified in a study of monozygotic twins with inflammatory bowel disease. This CDR3 is 16 amino acids long. Germline V gives CDR1 DFQATT, CDR2 SNEGSKA (reference sequence). No T cells were sorted before total RNA was taken from whole blood. TCRdb reprocessed the 5' RACE reads and keeps a single row for each CDR3 protein, giving no DNA. This repertoire comprises some 160,000 distinct CDR3 sequences; its ten largest clones make up about 8%. The source is a human donor with ulcerative colitis or Crohn's disease, or a healthy co-twin of an affected twin (not recorded which). Sample: blood. V and J are TRBV20-1 and TRBJ2-7; TCRdb lists TRBD1, though no DNA is available to test this call. CDR3 amino acids: CSARDSGTGLGYEQYF.